What follows are 30 T cell receptor beta chains derived from one specimen sequenced in a study of T-cell memory formation after mild COVID-19. TCRdb re-called the 5' RACE reads with MiXCR, one entry per CDR3 protein. Here the sample spans 150,000 to 200,000 distinct CDR3 sequences, roughly 30% being singletons. The specimen sequenced was PBMCs or a T cell subset sorted from them (not recorded which). The receptors originated from an adult woman who had mild COVID-19 (a few samples of this study predate the infection). Cell type and time point are not known.

This chain joins TRBV29-1 and TRBJ2-3, with 8 bases lining up with TRBD2. Trimming removed 7 bases from V and 3 bases from J; junction bases left unmatched: 9. Germline V gives CDR1 SQVTM, CDR2 ANQGSEA. The CDR3 consists of 14 residues. CDR3 nucleotides: TGCAGCGGGCTGATAGCGGGAATGACAGATACGCAGTATTTT. This encodes CSGLIAGMTDTQYF.

This clonotype was seen repeatedly, ten times or more. The chain combines TRBV5-4 with TRBJ2-1; 10 nucleotides match TRBD2. This CDR3 has 18 residues. V shed 3 bases, J shed 0 bases, and the junction held 9 bases outside the gene matches. Germline CDR1 reads SGHNT; CDR2 reads YYREEE (reference sequence). DNA for the CDR3: TGTGCCAGCAGCTCAAACATAGCGGGGGGCCGCTCCTACAATGAGCAGTTCTTC. This gives the protein CASSSNIAGGRSYNEQFF. Combining the CDR3 with reference TRBV5-4 and TRBJ2-1 gives the whole variable domain ETGVTQSPTHLIKTRGQQVTLRCSSQSGHNTVSWYQQALGQGPQFIFQYYREEENGRGNFPPRFSGLQFPNYSSELNVNALELDDSALYLCASSSNIAGGRSYNEQFFGPGTRLTVL.

This clonotype was counted only a few times. The rearrangement uses TRBV2 and TRBJ1-6, with D tentatively TRBD1 (6 bases). The CDR3 totals 15 residues. Germline values: CDR1 SNHLY, CDR2 FYNNEI. The V gene lost 6 bases and the J gene lost 1 base, with 10 bases spanning the gap. CDR3 sequence: CASRMGASYNSPLHF. The CDR3 DNA is TGTGCCAGCAGGATGGGGGCATCCTATAATTCACCCCTCCACTTT.

V and J are TRBV14 and TRBJ2-7, with unresolved D. CDR3 length equals 13 residues. Germline V gives CDR1 SGHDN, CDR2 FVKESK. The V gene lost 4 bases and the J gene lost 3 bases, with 10 bases spanning the gap. The CDR3 region has the DNA TGTGCCAGCAGCCCCGGCAACAACTACGAGCAGTACTTC. Its translation is CASSPGNNYEQYF.

The chain couples TRBV4-1 to TRBJ2-3; D is perhaps TRBD2 (6 bases). This CDR3 comprises 16 residues. V lost 4 bases to trimming and J lost 4 bases, with 18 bases between them. Germline V lookup: CDR1 MGHRA, CDR2 YSYEKL. This chain's CDR3 is CASSPRDSGGADTQYF. The CDR3 nucleotides are TGCGCCAGCAGCCCCCGGGACTCCGGAGGTGCAGATACGCAGTATTTT.

This clonotype was detected a few times. This chain connects TRBV28 to TRBJ2-3, with 7 nucleotides matching TRBD2. The trim removed 2 bases at V and 4 bases at J, leaving 12 bases unmatched. This CDR3 is built from 17 residues. Germline CDR1 is MDHEN and CDR2 is SYDVKM. Here the CDR3 reads CASSLTSAGVNADTQYF. The CDR3 DNA reads as TGTGCCAGCAGTTTAACTTCGGCGGGAGTAAACGCAGATACGCAGTATTTT.

The chain joins TRBV2 to TRBJ1-1; D is possibly TRBD1 (6 bases). The CDR3 covers 14 residues. Germline V lookup: CDR1 SNHLY, CDR2 FYNNEI. V was trimmed by 4 bases and J by 0 bases, leaving 9 bases between them. CDR3 in amino acids: CASSAQGLNTEAFF. DNA of the CDR3: TGTGCCAGCAGTGCACAGGGTCTGAACACTGAAGCTTTCTTT. The full variable domain, completed using reference TRBV2 and TRBJ1-1, is EPEVTQTPSHQVTQMGQEVILRCVPISNHLYFYWYRQILGQKVEFLVSFYNNEISEKSEIFDDQFSVERPDGSNFTLKIRSTKLEDSAMYFCASSAQGLNTEAFFGQGTRLTVV.

The V gene is TRBV9, the J gene TRBJ2-3; D is ambiguous. The CDR3 contains 14 residues. V lost 5 bases and J 1 base, leaving 11 bases between the germline ends. Germline V gives CDR1 SGDLS, CDR2 YYNGEE. CDR3 DNA: TGTGCCAGCAGTGTGACAAAGGGCACAGATACGCAGTATTTT. Translating it yields CASSVTKGTDTQYF.

Only a few counts were recorded for this clonotype. CDR3 nucleotide sequence: TGTGCCAGCAGTTTACGGACCGGCGGTCAGCCCCAGCATTTT. Protein sequence: CASSLRTGGQPQHF. The V gene is TRBV12-3 or TRBV12-4, the J gene TRBJ1-5; D unresolved. V was trimmed by 2 bases and J by 6 bases, leaving 11 bases between them. The CDR3 consists of 14 residues.

This chain uses TRBV2 with TRBJ2-2; no reliable D call. Per germline, CDR1 SNHLY and CDR2 FYNNEI. Trimming took off 8 bases at V and 4 bases at J, with 17 bases between the two ends. The CDR3 runs 15 residues. CDR3 coding DNA: TGTGCCAGCGGAACGAAGCAGCGCAGCACCGGGGAGCTGTTTTTT. Protein: CASGTKQRSTGELFF. Combining the CDR3 with reference TRBV2 and TRBJ2-2 gives the whole variable domain EPEVTQTPSHQVTQMGQEVILRCVPISNHLYFYWYRQILGQKVEFLVSFYNNEISEKSEIFDDQFSVERPDGSNFTLKIRSTKLEDSAMYFCASGTKQRSTGELFFGEGSRLTVL.

V is TRBV29-1 and J is TRBJ2-5; D ambiguous. Per germline, CDR1 SQVTM and CDR2 ANQGSEA. The V and J ends lost 8 bases and 2 bases respectively, with 21 bases between them. This CDR3 has 15 amino acids. The CDR3 spells CSFRPTEPGQETQYF. DNA of the CDR3: TGCAGCTTCCGACCGACGGAACCCGGGCAAGAGACCCAGTACTTC.

The V gene is TRBV30, the J gene TRBJ1-2; maybe TRBD1 (5 bases). This CDR3 contains 14 residues. Germline CDR1 GTSNPN, CDR2 SVGIG (reference sequence). V gave up 0 bases and J gave up 0 bases, with 8 bases separating them. CDR3 loop: CAWSVSGSNYGYTF. In nucleotides, the CDR3 is TGTGCCTGGAGTGTATCAGGGTCTAACTATGGCTACACCTTC.

This clonotype was counted a few times. This chain uses TRBV7-9 with TRBJ1-1, with D tentatively TRBD1 (5 bases). The CDR3 consists of 15 residues. CDR1 and CDR2 (germline): SEHNR, FQNEAQ (reference sequence). The V end was cut by 1 base, the J end by 3 bases, with 12 bases between. In DNA form, the CDR3 reads TGTGCCAGCAGCTTAGGAATAGGGGAGGACACTGAAGCTTTCTTT. Protein product: CASSLGIGEDTEAFF.

This clonotype was detected a few times. This chain links TRBV24-1 with TRBJ2-2; 9 positions agree with TRBD1. In germline, CDR1 is KGHDR, CDR2 SFDVKD. Germline trimming cut 3 bases from V and 7 bases from J; bases unmatched to any gene: 5. This CDR3 spans 15 amino acids. The CDR3 region is CATSDPGQGGGELFF. For the CDR3, the DNA is TGTGCCACCAGTGATCCGGGACAGGGAGGCGGGGAGCTGTTTTTT.

This clonotype was seen more than once but under ten times. The V gene is TRBV2, the J gene TRBJ1-6; D not certain. Germline assignment: CDR1 SNHLY and CDR2 FYNNEI. This CDR3 region has 14 residues. Trimming stripped 0 bases from V and 8 bases from J, with 8 bases between. The CDR3 nucleotides are TGTGCCAGCAGTGAAGCGGGGTCCGATTCACCCCTCCACTTT. Protein: CASSEAGSDSPLHF.

This clonotype was recorded a few times. The chain joins TRBV29-1 to TRBJ2-1; D perhaps matches TRBD1 (5 bases). Germline CDR1 is SQVTM and CDR2 is ANQGSEA. CDR3 length equals 14 residues. Here the CDR3 DNA reads TGCAGTGCCGCCTGGGGCCAGGGCTACAATGAGCAGTTCTTC. It yields the protein CSAAWGQGYNEQFF.

This chain links TRBV7-2 with TRBJ1-1, with 8 bases aligning to TRBD1. The ends lost 4 bases at V and 1 base at J; junction bases unmatched: 14. CDR1 is SGHTA, CDR2 FQGNSA, per germline. The CDR3 has 18 residues. The CDR3 DNA is TGTGCCAGCAGCTCAGGGAGGGACAGGAGTACTACGAACACTGAAGCTTTCTTT. It yields the protein CASSSGRDRSTTNTEAFF.

The chain joins TRBV20-1 to TRBJ2-1, with D possibly being TRBD1 or TRBD2 (6 bases each). V was shortened by 2 bases and J by 6 bases, with 17 bases between the two germline ends. Germline V gives CDR1 DFQATT, CDR2 SNEGSKA (reference sequence). The length of the CDR3 is 15 residues. The CDR3 bases are TGCAGTGCTAGATTACAGCGGAGGGGGATCAATGAGCAGTTCTTC. Its translation: CSARLQRRGINEQFF.

The V gene is TRBV11-2, the J gene TRBJ2-5; 9 bases fit TRBD2. Unmatched junction bases numbered 10, after V lost 1 base and J lost 1 base. In germline, CDR1 is SGHAT, CDR2 FQNNGV. The CDR3 has 18 amino acids. The CDR3 DNA follows: TGTGCCAGCAGCTTAGGCACCGTGGCTAGCGGGGTCCAAGAGACCCAGTACTTC. It translates to CASSLGTVASGVQETQYF.

V and J are TRBV5-1 and TRBJ2-3; D gene unclear. This CDR3 contains 14 residues. V was trimmed by 3 bases and J by 1 base, leaving 9 bases between them. Per the germline V gene, CDR1 is SGHRS and CDR2 is YFSETQ. The CDR3 nucleotides are TGCGCCAGCAGCTACTCTGCAGGCACAGATACGCAGTATTTT. This gives the protein CASSYSAGTDTQYF.

This clonotype was counted a few times. The gene calls are TRBV6-5 and TRBJ2-1, with TRBD2 as a possible D gene (5 bases). Germline CDR1 reads MNHEY; CDR2 reads SVGAGI. V lost 2 bases and J 0 bases, leaving 11 bases between the germline ends. This CDR3 comprises 16 residues. The CDR3 bases are TGTGCCAGCAGTTACACAAACCGGGGCTCCTACAATGAGCAGTTCTTC. Residues: CASSYTNRGSYNEQFF.

The chain joins TRBV20-1 to TRBJ1-1; D not certain. The CDR3 runs 11 residues. Germline loops: CDR1 DFQATT, CDR2 SNEGSKA (reference sequence). The germline V and J ends were trimmed by 3 bases and 1 base, with 3 bases remaining between them. The CDR3 DNA follows: TGCAGTGCTAGCAGGAACACTGAAGCTTTCTTT. Protein sequence: CSASRNTEAFF.

This clonotype was picked up a small number of times. The chain joins TRBV6-2 or TRBV6-3 to TRBJ2-2; tentative D call: TRBD2 (6 bases). Germline V CDR1 and CDR2: MNHEY, SVGEGT. Trimming cost V 6 bases and J 0 bases, with 14 bases left between them. This CDR3 contains 16 residues. In DNA, the CDR3 is TGTGCCAGCAGAAAGATCAGACTAGCGAACACCGGGGAGCTGTTTTTT. This codes for CASRKIRLANTGELFF.

This clonotype turned up a few times. The chain couples TRBV19 to TRBJ1-1; 7 nucleotides agree with TRBD1. The CDR3 loop spans 14 amino acids. Losses at the gene ends were 5 bases for V and 5 bases for J; bases not matched to a gene: 8. Per germline, CDR1 LNHDA and CDR2 SQIVND (reference sequence). CDR3 in DNA: TGTGCCAGTAGTTTAACCGACAGGGAAACTGAAGCTTTCTTT. Its protein product is CASSLTDRETEAFF.

The chain is built from TRBV7-2 and TRBJ1-2, with unresolved D. The CDR3 runs 13 residues. Germline V gene sequence: CDR1 SGHTA, CDR2 FQGNSA. V lost 1 base, J lost 8 bases, and 11 bases lay in between. CDR3 region: CASSLGPAEGYTF. CDR3 nucleotides: TGTGCCAGCAGCTTAGGGCCGGCGGAAGGCTACACCTTC.

This clonotype came up a few times. This chain joins TRBV20-1 and TRBJ2-5; D remains unclear. CDR1 DFQATT and CDR2 SNEGSKA come from the germline V gene (reference sequence). Trimming pared 5 bases from V and 2 bases from J, leaving 12 bases between. The CDR3 spans 13 residues. CDR3 sequence: CSAVLLEQETQYF. In DNA, the CDR3 is TGCAGTGCTGTCTTACTGGAACAAGAGACCCAGTACTTC.

J is TRBJ1-1 and V is TRBV6-6; no clear D gene. This CDR3 contains 13 residues. Germline-derived CDR1 and CDR2 are MNHNY and SVGAGI (reference sequence). The V end lost 6 bases, the J end lost 5 bases, and 13 bases lay between the germline ends. The CDR3 reads CASRAKGWTEAFF. DNA for the CDR3: TGTGCCAGCAGGGCCAAAGGGTGGACTGAAGCTTTCTTT.

This clonotype was counted once. V usage is TRBV7-8 and J usage is TRBJ1-1, with D unclear. The CDR3 runs 14 residues. V lost 5 bases and J lost 4, with 14 bases in between. Germline assignment: CDR1 SGHVS and CDR2 FQNEAQ. CDR3 loop: CASSPPWAGTEAFF. The CDR3 DNA reads as TGTGCCAGCAGCCCTCCTTGGGCGGGCACTGAAGCTTTCTTT.

This clonotype has ten or more counts. V gene TRBV5-1 combines with J gene TRBJ2-4; possible D gene TRBD1, 6 bases. Between the trimmed V and J ends, which lost 5 bases and 2 bases, there was a span of 17 bases. Germline assignment: CDR1 SGHRS and CDR2 YFSETQ. The CDR3 sequence is 16 residues long. The CDR3: CASRDTGTGSKNIQYF. CDR3 DNA: TGCGCCAGCAGAGATACAGGGACGGGGTCCAAAAACATTCAGTACTTC.

The gene calls are TRBV6-2 or TRBV6-3 and TRBJ2-1; 7 bases align to TRBD2. The CDR3 covers 16 residues. The J segment lost 0 bases and the V segment lost 5 bases, leaving 7 bases of the junction unmatched. Germline V gene sequence: CDR1 MNHEY, CDR2 SVGEGT. DNA of the CDR3: TGTGCCAGCAGTGATCCGGGAGGCGCCTCCTACAATGAGCAGTTCTTC. It codes for CASSDPGGASYNEQFF.